Shown below are 11 T cell receptor beta chains from a single sample sequenced in a study of blood T cell repertoires in COVID-19. Assay used: immunoSEQ multiplex PCR; TCRdb lists only in-frame clones, some missing. This sample yields under 200,000 clones, of which roughly 84% are seen a single time; roughly 4.5% belongs to the top ten. The sample consisted of peripheral blood. The source is an elderly woman with acute or convalescent COVID-19.

The CDR3 DNA sequence: TGCGCCAGCAAACCGGGGGGGTTGGAAGAGACCCAGTACTTC. This sequence encodes CASKPGGLEETQYF. The V gene is TRBV5-1, the J gene TRBJ2-5; TRBD2 agrees at 8 bases. Germline CDR1 reads SGHRS; CDR2 reads YFSETQ. The CDR3 spans 14 residues. With V trimmed by 6 bases and J by 3 bases, 7 bases remained unmatched.

The J gene is TRBJ1-3, the V gene TRBV7-2; D is undetermined. Trimming shortened V by 5 bases and J by 0 bases, and 11 bases separated the two germline ends. Germline loops: CDR1 SGHTA, CDR2 FQGNSA. This CDR3 has 15 amino acids. CDR3 DNA: TGTGCCAGCAGCCCAGTGACATTCTCTGGAAACACCATATATTTT. Its translation is CASSPVTFSGNTIYF.

The rearrangement joins TRBV29-1 to TRBJ2-1; 11 bases match TRBD2. With 7 bases clipped from V and 4 bases from J, the junction kept 9 bases outside the gene matches. In germline, CDR1 is SQVTM, CDR2 ANQGSEA. The CDR3 is 15 residues long. CDR3 nucleotides: TGCAGCGCCGTCACCGGGACTAGCGGTTACAATGAGCAGTTCTTC. Its translation: CSAVTGTSGYNEQFF.

This chain connects TRBV30 to TRBJ1-1, with TRBD1 identical over 10 bases. The germline V gene encodes CDR1 GTSNPN and CDR2 SVGIG (reference sequence). The CDR3 extends over 14 amino acids. The V segment lost 0 bases and the J segment 3 bases; nucleotides outside the gene matches: 1. In DNA, the CDR3 is TGTGCCTGGAGTGTAGGACAGGGGGACACTGAAGCTTTCTTT. This sequence encodes CAWSVGQGDTEAFF.

The chain links TRBV3-1 (or the pseudogene TRBV3-2) to TRBJ1-1; D possibly corresponds to TRBD1 (5 bases). Trimming left V 4 bases short and J 1 base short, with 16 bases between. CDR3 length: 16 residues. CDR1 is LGHDT and CDR2 is YNNKEL in the germline V gene (reference sequence). CDR3 protein: CASSLRSPDRNTEAFF. The CDR3, as DNA: TGTGCCAGCAGCCTCAGATCTCCTGACAGGAACACTGAAGCTTTCTTT.

The genes are TRBV6-5 and TRBJ1-5; 9 nucleotides line up with TRBD1. From germline, CDR1 is MNHEY and CDR2 SVGAGI. The trim removed 6 bases at V and 6 bases at J, leaving 6 bases unmatched. This CDR3 has 14 residues. CDR3 DNA sequence: TGTGCCAGCAGGACAGGGGGAACGGTTCAGCCCCAGCATTTT. As protein: CASRTGGTVQPQHF.

The chain has TRBV6-2 or TRBV6-3 and TRBJ2-3; D possibly corresponds to TRBD2 (5 bases). Germline-derived CDR1 and CDR2 are MNHEY and SVGEGT. Trimming cost V 4 bases and J 15 bases, with 20 bases left between them. CDR3 length: 13 amino acids. The CDR3 DNA sequence: TGTGCCAGCAGTTCCGCCCTCTTGACCGGACTCTATTTT. It codes for CASSSALLTGLYF.

The chain recombines TRBV5-8 with TRBJ1-4; D ambiguous. The V gene lost 1 base and the J gene lost 5 bases, with 9 bases spanning the gap. Germline CDR1 reads SGHTS; CDR2 reads YDEGEE. The CDR3 runs 14 residues. In nucleotides, the CDR3 is TGTGCCAGCAGCTTGTTTCAGGTCAATGAAAAACTGTTTTTT. It is translated as CASSLFQVNEKLFF.

This clone was counted only a few times. This rearrangement joins TRBV7-3 to TRBJ2-7; D gene ambiguous. V was trimmed by 2 bases and J by 0 bases, leaving 14 bases between them. Looked up from germline, CDR1 is SGHTA and CDR2 is FQGTGA. The CDR3 has 16 residues. The DNA of the CDR3 is TGTGCCAGCAGCTTATTCCCCGCAGGAAGCTCCTACGAGCAGTACTTC. It translates to CASSLFPAGSSYEQYF.

The chain uses TRBV19 and TRBJ2-5, with 7 bases that match TRBD2. V was clipped by 5 bases and J by 4 bases; unmatched bases: 7. Germline V gives CDR1 LNHDA, CDR2 SQIVND (reference sequence). The CDR3 contains 14 residues. This CDR3 reads CASSPKGGRETQYF. CDR3 coding DNA: TGTGCCAGTAGTCCTAAGGGAGGGCGAGAGACCCAGTACTTC.

The rearrangement joins TRBV19 to TRBJ2-5; D is unclear. The V end lost 6 bases, the J end lost 0 bases, and 5 bases lay between the germline ends. CDR1 LNHDA and CDR2 SQIVND come from the germline V gene (reference sequence). CDR3 length equals 12 residues. The CDR3 loop is CASSKNQETQYF. As DNA, the CDR3 is TGTGCCAGTAGCAAAAACCAAGAGACCCAGTACTTC.